This T cell receptor (beta chain) is drawn from a study of T cell changes during pregnancy in multiple sclerosis (dated by TCRdb to the late 2010s). Looking at the study overall: The study looked at changes in the T cell repertoire across pregnancy in women with multiple sclerosis.

Libraries were constructed by the immunoSEQ multiplex PCR assay. Imported from immuneACCESS, the table was reduced by TCRdb to in-frame sequences with V and J called. These copies leave out some clones; in studies compared against another copy, an unresolved V gene accounts for under half, and the cause of the remainder is not known. The sample profile shows 30,000 or so clones; roughly nine tenths of them were found once. The ten largest account for roughly 10% of the sample. Of note for this clone: What antigen it recognizes has not been identified. The record has no base qualities; no much larger clone is one base away.

In the germline V gene (reference sequence), CDR1 corresponds to MNHEY and CDR2 to SMNVEV. Relative to germline, V is missing 2 bases and J is missing 2 bases, with 6 bases of the junction outside any gene match. The CDR3 covers 17 residues, taking in both the cysteine and the phenylalanine. Here the CDR3 DNA is all that survives: 51 bases in frame from base 1. The sample was CD8+ T cells from peripheral blood mononuclear cells, taken in the third trimester of pregnancy. The chain links TRBV27 with TRBJ2-2; the junction holds 9 bases that match TRBD1. The source is a female donor with multiple sclerosis, enrolled in a pregnancy study. The CDR3: CASSLTWDRANTGELFF. The DNA sequence is as follows: TGTGCCAGCAGTTTAACTTGGGACAGGGCAAACACCGGGGAGCTGTTTTTT.